This entry lists 22 T cell receptor beta chains sequenced from one sample in a study of OX40 agonist ivuxolimab in advanced cancers. The library relied on the immunoSEQ multiplex PCR assay. The table comes from immuneACCESS by way of TCRdb, which keeps in-frame sequences with V and J called. Part of the clones is missing from these tables; in studies checked, under half for an unresolved V gene and the rest for unknown reasons. This sample lists 70,000 to 85,000 clones; around 85% were detected once. The top ten clonotypes cover 1.5% to 2% of the sample. The sample was CD4+ or CD8+ T cells sorted from blood, taken in a trial of the OX40 agonist ivuxolimab. Receptors were obtained from an adult with an advanced solid tumor such as melanoma, head and neck, liver or kidney cancer.

This clone showed up just a few times. The chain is built from TRBV10-3 and TRBJ1-5; D not resolved. V was cut by 4 bases and J by 0 bases, with 7 bases left in between. The germline V gene encodes CDR1 ENHRY and CDR2 SYGVKD. The CDR3 totals 14 residues. CDR3: CAISVENSNQPQHF. CDR3 DNA: TGTGCCATCAGTGTGGAAAATAGCAATCAGCCCCAGCATTTT.

The chain combines TRBV4-2 with TRBJ2-2; 7 nucleotides line up with TRBD1. Germline CDR1 LGHNA, CDR2 YNFKEQ. The CDR3 is 14 amino acids. J lost 3 bases, V lost 4 bases, and 2 bases had no gene match. The CDR3 DNA sequence: TGTGCCAGCAGCCCTGGGACAGACACCGGGGAGCTGTTTTTT. This translates into CASSPGTDTGELFF.

In this sample, this clone turned up once. V usage is TRBV5-6 and J usage is TRBJ2-7; D not resolved. Trimming left V 3 bases short and J 6 bases short, with 10 bases between. The CDR3 is 12 residues long. Germline V gives CDR1 SGHDT, CDR2 YYEEEE. The CDR3: CASSSTQSEQYF. In DNA, the CDR3 is TGTGCCAGCAGCTCGACCCAGAGCGAGCAGTACTTC. Supplemented by reference TRBV5-6 and TRBJ2-7, the full variable domain reads DAGVTQSPTHLIKTRGQQVTLRCSPKSGHDTVSWYQQALGQGPQFIFQYYEEEERQRGNFPDRFSGHQFPNYSSELNVNALLLGDSALYLCASSSTQSEQYFGPGTRLTVT.

This clone has more than one count but fewer than ten. The chain joins TRBV29-1 to TRBJ1-5; D uncertain. V dropped 4 bases and J dropped 2 bases, with 6 bases sitting between them. CDR1 is SQVTM, CDR2 ANQGSEA, per germline. CDR3 length: 12 amino acids. DNA for the CDR3: TGCAGCGTTGTGGCGGGCAATCAGCCCCAGCATTTT. Translated, it gives CSVVAGNQPQHF.

The chain's CDR3 is CATSRDLPDTQYF. The CDR3 coding sequence is TGTGCCACCAGCAGAGATTTACCAGATACGCAGTATTTT. The chain uses TRBV15 and TRBJ2-3; D is undetermined. The V end lost 0 bases, the J end lost 4 bases, and 5 bases lay between the germline ends. The CDR3 is made up of 13 amino acids. Germline values: CDR1 LNHNV, CDR2 YYDKDF (reference sequence).

This chain uses TRBV2 with TRBJ2-3; D possibly matches TRBD1 or TRBD2 (6 bases each). Germline values: CDR1 SNHLY, CDR2 FYNNEI. V shed 1 base and J shed 12 bases, with 17 bases lying between them. The CDR3 sequence is 14 residues long. CDR3 region: CASSEERRGHQQYF. The CDR3 DNA is TGTGCCAGCAGTGAAGAGAGGCGGGGACATCAACAGTATTTT.

The chain links TRBV7-2 to TRBJ2-7; D remains unclear. Trimming shortened V by 3 bases and J by 3 bases, and 6 bases separated the two germline ends. The CDR3 loop spans 12 amino acids. The V gene's germline CDR1 is SGHTA and CDR2 FQGNSA. The CDR3 coding sequence is TGTGCCAGCAGCTTGACCCTCTACGAGCAGTACTTC. This translates into CASSLTLYEQYF.

The chain has TRBV6-5 and TRBJ2-1, with D unresolved. This CDR3 has 13 residues. Germline CDR1 MNHEY, CDR2 SVGAGI. The ends were cut back, 6 bases at V and 8 bases at J, with 14 bases in the middle. The CDR3 coding sequence is TGTGCCAGCAGGCAAGACTCCGTTCATGAGCAGTTCTTC. This codes for CASRQDSVHEQFF.

The chain employs TRBV5-1 and TRBJ2-5; tentatively, D is TRBD1 (6 bases). Germline V gene data show CDR1 as SGHRS and CDR2 as YFSETQ. The germline V and J ends were trimmed by 4 bases and 3 bases, with 13 bases remaining between them. This CDR3 is 14 amino acids long. CDR3 nucleotide sequence: TGCGCCAGCAGCCAGGGGACGGCAAAAGAGACCCAGTACTTC. Translation: CASSQGTAKETQYF.

The chain joins TRBV28 to TRBJ2-7; the D call may be TRBD1 or TRBD2 (5 bases each). The V end was cut by 2 bases, the J end by 3 bases, with 14 bases between. Looked up from germline, CDR1 is MDHEN and CDR2 is SYDVKM. The CDR3 has 15 amino acids. CDR3 sequence reads: CASSLPLGTIYEQYF. The CDR3 DNA follows: TGTGCCAGCAGTTTACCGCTCGGGACGATCTACGAGCAGTACTTC.

The chain carries TRBV10-3 and TRBJ1-6; D is uncertain. Germline-derived CDR1 and CDR2 are ENHRY and SYGVKD. V was clipped by 3 bases and J by 8 bases, with 8 bases between them. The CDR3 length is 13 residues. Here the CDR3 reads CAISEILYSPLHF. The DNA for the CDR3 is TGTGCCATCAGTGAAATCCTCTATTCACCCCTCCACTTT.

With regard to this clone: The junction and the germline gene differ at one end; a read error may be behind it. The chain combines TRBV2 with TRBJ2-1; 9 positions match TRBD2. Germline CDR1 reads SNHLY; CDR2 reads FYNNEI. This CDR3 has 15 amino acids. CDR3 bases: TGTGCCAGCAGTAAAGCGGGGGGATATGACAATGAGCAGTTCTTC. Translating it yields CASSKAGGYDNEQFF.

The gene calls are TRBV7-9 and TRBJ2-7, with a tentative D call TRBD1 (6 bases). CDR1 and CDR2 from the germline V gene are SEHNR and FQNEAQ (reference sequence). This CDR3 spans 14 amino acids. Trimming stripped 8 bases from V and 3 bases from J, with 17 bases between. The CDR3 here is CASAPAGQYYEQYF. The CDR3 DNA reads as TGTGCCAGCGCCCCCGCAGGACAGTACTACGAGCAGTACTTC.

This chain links TRBV6-5 with TRBJ1-3; no firm D call. Germline V gene lookup returns CDR1 MNHEY and CDR2 SVGAGI. V lost 5 bases and J 2 bases, leaving 10 bases between the germline ends. The CDR3 is 14 residues long. The CDR3 nucleotides read TGTGCCAGCAGTGGTGCGATCGCTGGAAACACCATATATTTT. Residues: CASSGAIAGNTIYF.

The CDR3 DNA reads as TGTGCCAGCAGCGACAGTCTATACACCGGGGAGCTGTTTTTT. Translated, it gives CASSDSLYTGELFF. The V and J genes are TRBV11-2 and TRBJ2-2, with a possible D match to TRBD1 (5 bases). There are 14 residues in the CDR3. Per the germline V gene, CDR1 is SGHAT and CDR2 is FQNNGV. Trimming removed 5 bases from V and 3 bases from J, with 10 bases in between.

V gene TRBV7-8 combines with J gene TRBJ1-5, with TRBD1 as a possible D gene (5 bases). The CDR3 is 15 amino acids. The V gene lost 5 bases and the J gene lost 7 bases, with 18 bases spanning the gap. Germline V lookup: CDR1 SGHVS, CDR2 FQNEAQ. CDR3 sequence reads: CASSQQGRGGQPQHF. CDR3 nucleotide sequence: TGTGCCAGCAGCCAGCAGGGACGGGGGGGGCAGCCCCAGCATTTT.

This clone was detected once. The genes are TRBV9 and TRBJ2-5, with 16 bases aligning to TRBD2. V dropped 3 bases and J dropped 5; count of bases not matched to a gene: 4. Germline assignment: CDR1 SGDLS and CDR2 YYNGEE. This CDR3 comprises 16 residues. The CDR3 loop is CASSAGTSGRGETQYF. For the CDR3, the DNA is TGTGCCAGCAGCGCCGGGACTAGCGGGAGGGGCGAGACCCAGTACTTC. The whole variable domain, remainder taken from reference TRBV9 and TRBJ2-5, is DSGVTQTPKHLITATGQRVTLRCSPRSGDLSVYWYQQSLDQGLQFLIQYYNGEERAKGNILERFSAQQFPDLHSELNLSSLELGDSALYFCASSAGTSGRGETQYFGPGTRLLVL.

The chain carries TRBV6-5 and TRBJ2-7; D might be TRBD2 (5 bases). Trimming took 7 bases from V and 7 from J, leaving 20 bases between them. The length of the CDR3 is 14 residues. Germline V lookup: CDR1 MNHEY, CDR2 SVGAGI. Here the CDR3 reads CASTQGGSWREQYF. The DNA of the CDR3 is TGTGCCAGCACCCAAGGTGGGTCCTGGAGGGAGCAGTACTTC.

The V and J genes are TRBV27 and TRBJ2-5; TRBD1 matches at 7 bases. Per germline, CDR1 MNHEY and CDR2 SMNVEV (reference sequence). V shed 2 bases, J shed 8 bases, and the junction held 8 bases outside the gene matches. The CDR3 runs 14 residues. The CDR3 coding sequence is TGTGCCAGCAGTTTAGGACAGGCAACGAGAACCCAGTACTTC. Protein sequence: CASSLGQATRTQYF.

The V and J genes are TRBV6-6 and TRBJ1-2, with 11 nucleotides matching TRBD1. The CDR3 length is 15 residues. CDR1 MNHNY and CDR2 SVGAGI come from the germline V gene (reference sequence). V dropped 7 bases and J dropped 6; count of bases not matched to a gene: 10. CDR3 sequence reads: CASTKIMGQGDGYTF. CDR3 sequence (DNA): TGTGCCAGCACTAAAATAATGGGACAGGGGGATGGCTACACCTTC.

This clone was recorded a few times. This CDR3 reads CASSLSFSGSLAGELFF. The CDR3 DNA sequence: TGTGCCAGCAGCTTAAGCTTTAGCGGGAGTTTGGCCGGGGAGCTGTTTTTT. The chain is built from TRBV11-2 and TRBJ2-2; 9 nucleotides match TRBD2. Germline-derived CDR1 and CDR2 are SGHAT and FQNNGV. CDR3 length: 17 amino acids. V was pared by 2 bases and J by 6 bases, with 10 bases of the junction left unmatched.

J is TRBJ2-7 and V is TRBV6-5; 8 bases map to TRBD1. CDR1 is MNHEY and CDR2 is SVGAGI in the germline V gene. The CDR3 runs 13 residues. V was pared by 5 bases and J by 2 bases, with 2 bases of the junction left unmatched. The CDR3, as DNA: TGTGCCAGCAGTAGACAGGGGCCCTACGAGCAGTACTTC. This translates into CASSRQGPYEQYF.